The text below deals with one T cell receptor (beta chain). Its specificity is unknown. The TCR library protocol attached unique molecular identifiers to the individual cDNA molecules. TCRdb fed the 5' RACE reads into MiXCR, producing one record per CDR3 protein. This table has 55,000 to 75,000 distinct CDR3 sequences, more than 10% appearing once. The source of the sample is a study of early T cells in non-severe SARS-CoV-2 infection. The wider study: Chains were not paired, and sequencing was done on bulk RNA from unsorted whole blood. Study results and caveats: Comparison of clonotypes with VDJdb favored anti-spike CD8 responses while missing private and CD4 specificities.

The CDR3 loop spans 16 amino acids. The ends lost 6 bases at V and 2 bases at J; junction bases unmatched: 6. Looked up from germline, CDR1 is SGHTA and CDR2 is FQGNSA. Sequencing used whole blood. This clonotype originated in an adult who was a healthcare worker with PCR-confirmed SARS-CoV-2 infection or an uninfected control (not recorded which). J is TRBJ2-1 and V is TRBV7-2; TRBD1 matches 11 bases. The CDR3 region is CASRPPGQGAYNEQFF. CDR3 DNA: TGTGCCAGCAGGCCCCCGGGACAGGGGGCCTACAATGAGCAGTTCTTC.